This is a list of T cell receptor beta chains from one sample in a study of blood T cells in healthy people across ages. One entry per CDR3 protein, called by TCRdb with MiXCR from the 5' RACE reads. The sample yields some 860,000 distinct CDR3 sequences, roughly three fifths seen once. The sequenced material came from blood. The receptors shown here come from a man aged 35 to 55 in good health. Both conserved end residues are part of each CDR3. The D gene is left open where the match is weak. Only some rows state a clone size, as once, few, many or a class for expanded clones.

TRBV20-1,15,-,TRBD1,TRBJ2-7,CSARDIQGFYNEQYF,TGCAGTGCTAGAGACATACAGGGGTTTTACAACGAGCAGTACTTC
TRBV27,14,-,TRBD2,TRBJ2-3,CASSSSGRGDTQYF,TGTGCCAGCAGTTCTAGCGGGAGAGGGGATACGCAGTATTTT
TRBV5-1,16,-,TRBD2,TRBJ2-7,CASSLGLAGGYNEQYF,TGCGCCAGCAGCTTGGGCCTAGCGGGGGGCTACAATGAGCAGTACTTC
TRBV19,17,-,TRBD2,TRBJ2-3,CASSKYVASGKADTQYF,TGTGCCAGTAGTAAGTACGTGGCTAGCGGGAAGGCAGATACGCAGTATTTT
TRBV6-6,15,-,-,TRBJ2-7,CASSPLTSPPGEQYF,TGTGCCAGCAGTCCCCTCACTAGCCCACCGGGGGAGCAGTACTTC
TRBV4-3,15,-,-,TRBJ2-5,CASSQDRNIQETQYF,TGCGCCAGCAGCCAAGACAGGAATATCCAAGAGACCCAGTACTTC
TRBV5-1,16,-,TRBD1,TRBJ2-1,CASSPGQGAAWNEQFF,TGCGCCAGCAGCCCGGGACAGGGGGCAGCTTGGAATGAGCAGTTCTTC
TRBV4-3,15,-,-,TRBJ2-4,CASSQESQRTPIQYF,TGCGCCAGCAGCCAAGAATCTCAGCGGACGCCCATTCAGTACTTC
TRBV7-2,17,-,TRBD2,TRBJ2-1,CASSLASGGAIDNEQFF,TGTGCCAGCAGCCTCGCTAGCGGGGGGGCTATCGATAATGAGCAGTTCTTC
TRBV12-3/TRBV12-4,14,-,TRBD1,TRBJ1-2,CASREPDRGQGYTF,TGTGCCAGCAGGGAGCCGGACAGGGGGCAGGGCTACACCTTC
TRBV12-3/TRBV12-4,14,-,TRBD2,TRBJ2-7,CASRGGWGSYEQYF,TGTGCCAGCAGGGGGGGGTGGGGTTCCTACGAGCAGTACTTC
TRBV6-6,15,few,TRBD1,TRBJ1-2,CASSYSSTGDYGYTF,TGTGCCAGCAGTTACTCGTCAACAGGGGACTATGGCTACACCTTC
TRBV20-1,9,-,-,TRBJ1-2,CSVGDGYTF,TGCAGTGTAGGGGATGGCTACACCTTC
TRBV21-1,17,-,-,TRBJ1-1,CASSKGQPMSMNTEAFF,TGTGCCAGCAGCAAAGGACAGCCAATGTCCATGAACACTGAAGCTTTCTTT
TRBV6-2/TRBV6-3,16,-,TRBD2,TRBJ2-7,CASSYRGGSVGYEQYF,TGTGCCAGCAGTTACCGGGGCGGGAGCGTCGGCTACGAGCAGTACTTC
TRBV4-3,21,-,TRBD2,TRBJ2-4,CASSRDRLKWQLAGGKNIQYF,TGCGCCAGCAGCCGAGATCGATTGAAATGGCAACTAGCGGGAGGGAAAAACATTCAGTACTTC
TRBV20-1,14,-,-,TRBJ2-5,CSASHRDDQETQYF,TGCAGTGCCTCCCACCGGGACGACCAAGAGACCCAGTACTTC
TRBV5-1,13,-,-,TRBJ2-3,CASRASLTDTQYF,TGCGCCAGCCGCGCGTCCCTCACAGATACGCAGTATTTT
TRBV6-1,17,once,TRBD1,TRBJ2-6,CASSEVTGVPGANVLTF,TGTGCCAGCAGTGAAGTTACAGGGGTCCCTGGGGCCAACGTCCTGACTTTC
TRBV3-1,16,-,-,TRBJ2-3,CASSGRRLGGTDTQYF,TGTGCCAGCAGCGGGCGACGACTAGGCGGAACAGATACGCAGTATTTT
TRBV11-2,16,once,TRBD2,TRBJ2-3,CASSYPGLAGADTQYF,TGTGCCAGCAGCTATCCGGGACTAGCGGGAGCAGATACGCAGTATTTT
TRBV27,16,few,TRBD2,TRBJ2-5,CASSLSIGGVGETQYF,TGTGCCAGCAGTTTATCCATCGGGGGGGTTGGAGAGACCCAGTACTTC
TRBV12-3/TRBV12-4,16,-,TRBD2,TRBJ2-1,CASKNLLAGGLNEQFF,TGTGCCAGCAAAAACCTGCTAGCGGGAGGTTTGAATGAGCAGTTCTTC
TRBV7-9,14,-,-,TRBJ2-7,CASNRDGLSYEQYF,TGTGCCAGCAACCGGGACGGGCTCTCCTACGAGCAGTACTTC
TRBV9,20,few,-,TRBJ2-5,CASSPQVSPVYAGHQETQYF,TGTGCCAGCAGCCCCCAGGTATCCCCGGTTTATGCGGGCCACCAAGAGACCCAGTACTTC
TRBV6-2/TRBV6-3,12,-,-,TRBJ2-4,CASSYSKGIQYF,TGTGCCAGCAGTTACTCGAAGGGCATTCAGTACTTC
TRBV12-3/TRBV12-4,15,-,-,TRBJ2-5,CASRVGGVRQETQYF,TGTGCCAGCAGGGTGGGTGGGGTAAGGCAAGAGACCCAGTACTTC
TRBV5-1,16,-,TRBD1,TRBJ1-4,CASSSDWTGFNEKLFF,TGCGCCAGCAGCTCCGATTGGACAGGGTTTAATGAAAAACTGTTTTTT
TRBV28,14,-,-,TRBJ1-2,CASSFGTHTYGYTF,TGTGCCAGCAGTTTTGGGACGCACACCTATGGCTACACCTTC
TRBV9,19,-,TRBD2,TRBJ2-2,CASSVLPPGAGSNTGELFF,TGTGCCAGCAGCGTACTTCCGCCAGGAGCGGGGTCGAACACCGGGGAGCTGTTTTTT
TRBV6-4,16,-,-,TRBJ2-1,CASSDSGGSSYNEQFF,TGTGCCAGCAGTGACTCTGGAGGGAGCTCCTACAATGAGCAGTTCTTC
TRBV5-1,13,few,-,TRBJ2-5,CASSTRARETQYF,TGCGCCAGCAGCACTAGGGCCCGAGAGACCCAGTACTTC
TRBV7-2,15,-,TRBD2,TRBJ2-1,CASSLGGARGDEQFF,TGTGCCAGCAGCTTAGGAGGGGCGCGGGGGGACGAGCAGTTCTTC
TRBV5-1,16,-,-,TRBJ2-1,CASSWGLLRSYNEQFF,TGCGCCAGCAGTTGGGGACTCCTTAGGTCCTACAATGAGCAGTTCTTC
TRBV7-7,13,once,-,TRBJ2-1,CTSSQDSYNEQFF,TGTACCAGCAGCCAAGACAGTTACAATGAGCAGTTCTTC
TRBV4-2,16,few,-,TRBJ1-1,CASSQEVKGSSTEAFF,TGTGCCAGCAGCCAAGAGGTCAAGGGCTCGAGCACTGAAGCTTTCTTT
TRBV6-2/TRBV6-3,15,-,TRBD2,TRBJ2-7,CASSYSTLARYEQYF,TGTGCCAGCAGTTACTCGACACTAGCGAGGTACGAGCAGTACTTC
TRBV5-1,16,-,TRBD2,TRBJ2-1,CASSLVNSGGADEQFF,TGCGCCAGCAGCTTGGTAAATAGCGGGGGGGCCGATGAGCAGTTCTTC
TRBV24-1,11,-,-,TRBJ2-1,CATRQGIEQFF,TGTGCCACCAGACAGGGTATAGAGCAGTTCTTC
TRBV4-3,15,-,-,TRBJ1-1,CASSHETARNTEAFF,TGCGCCAGCAGCCATGAGACCGCGCGGAACACTGAAGCTTTCTTT
TRBV6-5,17,-,-,TRBJ2-1,CASSYSGSAGTYNEQFF,TGTGCCAGCAGTTACTCGGGGTCGGCGGGAACCTACAATGAGCAGTTCTTC
TRBV6-4,13,-,-,TRBJ1-2,CASPRGANYGYTF,TGTGCCAGCCCGAGAGGGGCTAACTATGGCTACACCTTC
TRBV7-2,16,-,TRBD2,TRBJ2-3,CASSSRLAEGPWGQYF,TGTGCCAGCAGCTCCCGACTAGCGGAAGGTCCCTGGGGGCAGTATTTT
TRBV3-1,15,-,-,TRBJ1-1,CASSQDIANGTEAFF,TGTGCCAGCAGCCAAGATATCGCTAATGGCACTGAAGCTTTCTTT
TRBV6-6,13,-,-,TRBJ2-1,CASSQQGRGEQFF,TGTGCCAGCAGTCAACAGGGCCGTGGTGAGCAGTTCTTC
TRBV20-1,16,-,-,TRBJ2-3,CSAIGAGRSPTDTQYF,TGCAGTGCTATAGGAGCAGGGAGATCCCCCACAGATACGCAGTATTTT
TRBV29-1,13,-,-,TRBJ1-1,CSVEGRGQGEAFF,TGCAGCGTTGAGGGACGTGGGCAGGGTGAAGCTTTCTTT
TRBV11-2,15,-,-,TRBJ2-3,CASSLDSAFPDTQYF,TGTGCCAGCAGCTTAGATTCGGCGTTCCCAGATACGCAGTATTTT
TRBV9,13,-,-,TRBJ1-1,CASSVDANTEAFF,TGTGCCAGCAGCGTAGACGCGAACACTGAAGCTTTCTTT
TRBV7-2,14,-,-,TRBJ1-4,CASSLGSHNEKLFF,TGTGCCAGCAGCTTGGGGTCACATAATGAAAAACTGTTTTTT